The following is a TCR beta chain sequence with its context. This record comes from a study of T cell repertoires in aging, cancer and after chemotherapy. Peripheral blood genomic DNA, not sorted cells or RNA, was the template. Rearranged V-D-J TRB sequences were amplified with a mixed TRB-A/B primer pool. TCRdb recomputed calls from the multiplex PCR reads with MiXCR, one row per CDR3 protein. The sample lists 9,500 to 15,000 distinct CDR3 sequences, roughly 32% seen once, with roughly 9.1% in the top ten. J lost 4 bases, V lost 6 bases, and 3 bases had no gene match. The germline gives CDR1 MNHNS, CDR2 SASEGT. The CDR3 sequence is 13 residues long.

V gene TRBV6-1 combines with J gene TRBJ1-2; 9 bases line up with TRBD1. The source of this sequence is a human donor in good health. The donor label of this sample is uncertain. Source material: blood. CDR3 DNA sequence: TGTGCCAGCAGACTACAGGGGGCCTATGGCTACACCTTC. Residues: CASRLQGAYGYTF.